The rows below give T cell receptor beta chains drawn from one sample of a study of control samples from healthy donors and cancer patients. Libraries were prepared by immunoSEQ multiplex PCR; TCRdb keeps only in-frame clonotypes and omits some of them. The sample consists of roughly 100,000 clones, approximately 83% of them appearing once. The sequencing sample was made of blood. These receptors originate from a woman between 45 and 65 years old in good health. CDR3s include the opening cysteine and the closing phenylalanine or tryptophan. The D gene is left open where the match is weak. Clone sizes are given selectively: once, few, many, or a class where the clone is expanded.

CDR3 protein,CDR3 DNA,D gene,V gene,clone size,J gene
CASSEGSRGGTQYF,TGTGCCAGCAGTGAAGGCAGCAGGGGGGGGACCCAGTACTTC,.,TRBV2,.,TRBJ2-5
CATMEGSGSPQETQYF,TGTGCCACTATGGAGGGTAGCGGGAGCCCCCAAGAGACCCAGTACTTC,TRBD2,TRBV5-6,once,TRBJ2-5
CASSPLPGDSYNSPLHF,TGTGCCAGCTCACCACTGCCGGGGGACTCCTATAATTCACCCCTCCACTTT,.,TRBV18,.,TRBJ1-6
CATSDPTLGREQFF,TGTGCCACCAGTGATCCTACCCTAGGGCGGGAGCAGTTCTTC,.,TRBV24-1,.,TRBJ2-1
CASSLAPGIGTGELFF,TGTGCCAGCAGCTTAGCCCCGGGGATAGGCACCGGGGAGCTGTTTTTT,.,TRBV11-3,.,TRBJ2-2
CASSFVTASSSGNTIYF,TGTGCCAGCAGCTTTGTTACAGCTTCAAGCTCTGGAAACACCATATATTTT,.,TRBV7-8,.,TRBJ1-3
CASSFYSGRDQPQHF,TGTGCCAGCAGCTTTTATTCAGGGCGCGATCAGCCCCAGCATTTT,.,TRBV5-5,.,TRBJ1-5
CASSLARQETQYF,TGTGCCAGCAGCTTAGCCCGCCAAGAGACCCAGTACTTC,.,TRBV7-2,once,TRBJ2-5
CASSHGQKNEKLFF,TGTGCCAGCAGCCACGGACAGAAAAATGAAAAACTGTTTTTT,.,TRBV3-1/TRBV3-2,.,TRBJ1-4
CASSPYVSDTQYF,TGTGCCAGCAGCCCTTATGTTTCAGATACGCAGTATTTT,.,TRBV7-2,few,TRBJ2-3
CASSLGGSVSAYEQYF,TGTGCCAGCAGCTTAGGGGGCTCGGTGTCAGCCTACGAGCAGTACTTC,.,TRBV13,.,TRBJ2-7
CSVRQGRVTEAFF,TGCAGCGTCCGACAGGGGCGGGTCACTGAAGCTTTCTTT,TRBD1,TRBV29-1,.,TRBJ1-1
CAIRRQGADGYTF,TGTGCCATCAGAAGACAGGGGGCAGACGGCTACACCTTC,TRBD1,TRBV10-3,.,TRBJ1-2
CASSREGTSGNTGELFF,TGTGCCAGCAGCCGGGAGGGGACTAGCGGGAACACCGGGGAGCTGTTTTTT,TRBD2,TRBV6-4,.,TRBJ2-2
CATSGTGVLDTQYF,TGTGCCACCTCCGGGACCGGGGTTTTAGATACGCAGTATTTT,.,TRBV24-1,.,TRBJ2-3
CASRTVDNSPLHF,TGTGCCAGCCGGACAGTGGATAATTCACCCCTCCACTTT,.,TRBV14,.,TRBJ1-6
CASSRDRGPHQPQHF,TGTGCCAGTAGTAGGGACAGGGGGCCCCATCAGCCCCAGCATTTT,TRBD1,TRBV19,.,TRBJ1-5
CASSDDYQPQHF,TGTGCCAGCAGCGACGATTATCAGCCCCAGCATTTT,.,TRBV7-2,.,TRBJ1-5
CAIKDTLANYGYTF,TGTGCCATCAAAGACACTTTAGCTAACTATGGCTACACCTTC,.,TRBV10-3,.,TRBJ1-2
CASSSWGLAGGTDTQYF,TGTGCCAGTAGTTCATGGGGACTAGCGGGGGGCACAGATACGCAGTATTTT,TRBD2,TRBV19,.,TRBJ2-3
CASSTTRQGPNYEQYF,TGTGCCAGCAGTACCACCCGACAGGGGCCAAACTACGAGCAGTACTTC,TRBD1,TRBV28,.,TRBJ2-7
CASSLDRGRYGYTF,TGTGCCAGCAGCCTGGACAGGGGGAGGTATGGCTACACCTTC,TRBD1,TRBV3-1/TRBV3-2,.,TRBJ1-2